The present entry profiles one T cell receptor (beta chain) with its context. Its antigen has not been determined. Base qualities were left out, and no much larger clone turns up one base away. The time point label, read with the paper, signifies: newly diagnosed GD, antithyroid drugs for less than 3 months. For both TCR sequencing and RNA sequencing, RNA was extracted from PBMCs using TRIzol. The diagnosis of Graves' disease was made according to American Thyroid Association guidelines. Recruitment of patients was carried out at an endocrinology department in Xi'an, China. From each patient, around 9 milliliters of peripheral blood was collected into an EDTA anticoagulant tube. Ficoll Paque Plus density gradient separation was used to isolate PBMCs, and no further T cell sorting was done. An Agilent 2100 Bioanalyzer and agarose gel were used to check RNA quality, while a NanoDrop 2000 measured RNA concentration.

The sample comes from a study of regulatory T cells in long-lasting Graves disease (dated by TCRdb to about 2021). At the level of the whole study: Newly diagnosed Graves' disease patients had taken antithyroid drugs for less than 3 months. Patients with persistent Graves' disease were compared with patients with newly diagnosed Graves' disease using TCR sequencing and RNA sequencing of peripheral blood. The study was conducted in China and was registered as a clinical trial. A total of about 33 samples underwent TCR sequencing, from about 13 patients with persistent Graves' disease and approximately 20 patients with newly diagnosed Graves' disease. The study at large found these results: Compared with newly diagnosed patients, persistent Graves' disease patients had lower TCR Shannon entropy and fewer highly expanded clones, which suggests clonal expansion. Preferential use of TRBV28, TRBJ1-2 and TRBJ2-5 was observed in persistent disease, whereas TRBV20-1 and TRBJ2-1 were favored in newly diagnosed disease. More public clonotypes were shared among persistent patients (fewer than 3,000) than among newly diagnosed patients (under 1,000). The study examined only peripheral blood because the primary lesion, thyroid tissue, could not be accessed. The authors noted that the small sample size was a limitation that may lower accuracy. Sequencing and analysis were restricted to the TCR beta chain.

Its CDR3 holds 15 amino acids, cysteine through phenylalanine. Only the CDR3 part of the read is kept: 45 bases, read in frame from the first base. CDR1 and CDR2 (SGHDN, FVKESK) derive from the germline V gene. V is trimmed back by 1 base and J by 2 bases, and the junction contains 5 bases that no gene match accounts for. The library was prepared using multiplex PCR. The instrument was an Illumina HiSeq 4000. CDR3 regions were amplified by Arm-PCR with iRepertoire HTBI primers to construct TCR beta libraries. Gel purification was performed on PCR products prior to sequencing. As for how the authors treated the data: Gene usage analysis of CDR3 amino acid clonotypes relied on the 60 or so TRBV and about 13 TRBJ segments identified across samples. COPE and FqMerger were used to merge the filtered high-quality paired reads into contigs. BLAST was used to align contigs to IMGT TRBV, TRBD and TRBJ reference genes, and CDR3 was defined according to IMGT. Any clonotype with a frequency above 0.1% was classified as a highly expanded clone. Repertoire diversity was measured by Shannon entropy, and V-J evenness by the Gini coefficient. A clonotype found in more than one individual was treated as public. TCRdb reanalyzed the raw reads on its own, using fastp at Q25 for trimming and MiXCR for clone calling, and kept in-frame beta chains. Each CDR3 protein appears once, grouped with its most common genes and DNA. The V and J calls were determined by TCRdb, not by the authors. Within this sample are approximately 400,000 distinct CDR3 sequences, with more than 13% of them counted one time only. The ten biggest clones cover around 15% of the sample.

The same data also contributed to another study, on T cells in Graves' hyperthyroidism and ophthalmopathy. As the second study states: Stable Graves' hyperthyroidism was defined as no progression to ophthalmopathy during 18 months of follow-up. Hyperthyroidism patients were newly diagnosed, with disease duration under 2 months, and aged 18 to 65 years. Exclusion was applied to patients with uncontrolled infections, other autoimmune diseases, pregnancy or lactation. Diagnoses were based on clinical symptoms, serum thyroxine and TRAb, thyroid ultrasound and orbital computed tomography. The TCR CDR3 was subjected to a first round of RT-PCR using the HTBI primer set and the Qiagen OneStep RT-PCR kit. Most expanded thyroid clonotypes (frequency above 0.001) were also detected in blood, suggesting blood repertoires may reflect thyroid immune responses. Ophthalmopathy was separated from stable hyperthyroidism by a 13 V-J signature model, with over 85% sensitivity and 81% to 83% specificity obtained in cross-validation and 80%/75% obtained in testing. In validation, the model predicted progression to ophthalmopathy a median of about 5.9 months before onset, with about 64% sensitivity and 72.22% specificity. A discovery cohort of about a hundred patients, 43 with Graves' ophthalmopathy and more than 55 with stable Graves' hyperthyroidism, was used to find distinguishing TCR V-J signatures. Prospective prediction of ophthalmopathy was tested in an independent validation cohort consisting of 18 hyperthyroidism patients and some 15 patients who later progressed to ophthalmopathy. The 100 or so discovery patients were randomly divided into training and test sets at a 7:3 ratio. The study also compared thyroid tissue and blood T-cell repertoires from more than 5 Graves' hyperthyroidism patients. Following sampling, methimazole starting at 30 mg daily was given to hyperthyroidism patients, and high-dose intravenous methylprednisolone was given to ophthalmopathy patients. A second multiplex PCR round built the libraries, followed by size selection and purification. Paired-end sequencing of the libraries was performed with 100 bp reads on an Illumina HiSeq2000. Raw data were processed with SOAPnuke, discarding reads with adapters, uncalled bases, mean Phred below 15, or no exact constant-primer or identifier match. COPE v1.2.5 was used to merge the high-quality paired reads, and each unique nucleotide sequence was defined as a clonotype. MiTCR v1.1 was used to align the clonotypes against IMGT TRBV, TRBD and TRBJ reference segments. The analysis was restricted to V-J combinations with a frequency above 0.0001, which together covered roughly 99% of the repertoires. A TCS score was defined as the ratio between F50 (clonal expansion) and ExV (chaos), using BLOSUM62-based TCRdist between CDR3 peptides within each V-J. Welch's t-statistics and random forest reduced fewer than 550 V-J features to roughly 13, which were used in a naive Bayes classifier (R e1071). Sample size was not statistically predetermined, and blinding of investigators to group allocation was not performed. The paper describes TCR Vbeta CDR3 sequencing of about 140 peripheral blood samples, made up of roughly 45 ophthalmopathy patients, 70 to 75 hyperthyroidism patients and 17 progressor patients.

This sequence was found in a woman in her thirties with Graves disease. Donor details come from another sample of the same person, matched by shared clones. The rearranged segments are TRBV14 and TRBJ2-7, and 7 bases in between align with TRBD1. Sequenced material: peripheral blood mononuclear cells (PBMCs), taken at new diagnosis, from a patient treated with antithyroid drugs. The CDR3 in this case is CASSQGTGETYEQYF. The DNA sequence is given as TGTGCCAGCAGCCAAGGAACAGGGGAGACCTACGAGCAGTACTTC.